A single sample gave rise to the 10 T cell receptor beta chains below, sequenced in a study of CD8+ T cells in alopecia areata. The treatment: oral pan-JAK inhibitor, 5-10 mg twice daily. Following extraction, RNA underwent reverse transcription to cDNA, which served as the sequencing template. Clones were sequenced by immunoSEQ multiplex PCR, and TCRdb holds only the in-frame ones, with some missing. The sample carries 180,000 or so clones, 58% recorded once. The sequencing used CD4+ T cells sorted from blood, collected at week 24, from a patient treated with tofacitinib. The receptors were gathered from a human donor with alopecia areata.

This clone has a handful of counts. This rearrangement joins TRBV29-1 to TRBJ2-1; D may be TRBD1 (5 bases). V lost 6 bases to trimming and J lost 5 bases, with 17 bases between them. The V gene's germline CDR1 is SQVTM and CDR2 ANQGSEA. This CDR3 is built from 14 residues. The CDR3 loop is CSVAQVALNNEQFF. DNA for the CDR3: TGCAGCGTGGCACAGGTTGCCTTAAACAATGAGCAGTTCTTC.

The V call is TRBV7-2, the J call TRBJ1-1; D is ambiguous. The CDR3 has 14 residues. V lost 5 bases to trimming and J lost 1 base, with 11 bases between them. The germline gives CDR1 SGHTA, CDR2 FQGNSA. The CDR3: CASSQDWGNTEAFF. The CDR3 DNA is TGTGCCAGCAGCCAAGATTGGGGGAACACTGAAGCTTTCTTT.

This chain connects TRBV4-3 to TRBJ2-1; D is undetermined. From germline, CDR1 is LGHNA and CDR2 YSLEER. The V gene lost 2 bases and the J gene lost 0 bases, with 5 bases spanning the gap. The CDR3 is 14 residues long. The CDR3 sequence: CASSQTGSYNEQFF. The CDR3 coding sequence is TGCGCCAGCAGCCAAACGGGCTCCTACAATGAGCAGTTCTTC.

The chain joins TRBV4-1 to TRBJ2-3; D perhaps matches TRBD2 (5 bases). Trimming removed 4 bases at V and 2 bases at J, with 13 bases between. CDR3 size: 15 residues. Germline lookup yields CDR1 MGHRA and CDR2 YSYEKL. DNA for the CDR3: TGCGCCAGCAGCCGTCCGGCGGGTATCACAGATACGCAGTATTTT. Amino acids: CASSRPAGITDTQYF.

The chain employs TRBV18 and TRBJ2-3; the D is unclear. The CDR3 totals 12 residues. Germline-derived CDR1 and CDR2 are KGHSH and LQKENI. With 2 bases removed from V and 5 bases from J, the gap between germline ends came to 5 bases. DNA for the CDR3: TGTGCCAGCTCACCAAATGGAGATACGCAGTATTTT. Protein sequence: CASSPNGDTQYF.

The chain employs TRBV7-9 and TRBJ2-5; D possibly corresponds to TRBD1 (5 bases). CDR3 size: 16 residues. Germline loops: CDR1 SEHNR, CDR2 FQNEAQ (reference sequence). Trimming cost V 2 bases and J 0 bases, with 13 bases left between them. CDR3 coding DNA: TGTGCCAGCAGCTTAATCGTAGGGGTCTACCAAGAGACCCAGTACTTC. It codes for CASSLIVGVYQETQYF.

The J gene is TRBJ2-1, the V gene TRBV5-4; the match to TRBD1 covers 9 bases. The CDR3 spans 14 residues. Germline V gene sequence: CDR1 SGHNT, CDR2 YYREEE (reference sequence). V shed 6 bases, J shed 7 bases, and the junction held 8 bases outside the gene matches. CDR3 bases: TGTGCCAGCACCGCGAGGGACAGGGAAAATGAGCAGTTCTTC. Its translation: CASTARDRENEQFF.

This clone was recorded once. This chain connects TRBV7-9 to TRBJ2-7; 9 bases agree with TRBD1. Germline CDR1 reads SEHNR; CDR2 reads FQNEAQ (reference sequence). V dropped 4 bases and J dropped 3; count of bases not matched to a gene: 7. The CDR3 covers 15 residues. The CDR3 nucleotides are TGTGCCAGCAGCTGGCTGGGGACAGGGTACTACGAGCAGTACTTC. This encodes CASSWLGTGYYEQYF. The variable domain in full, with the rest retrieved from reference TRBV7-9 and TRBJ2-7, is DTGVSQNPRHKITKRGQNVTFRCDPISEHNRLYWYRQTLGQGPEFLTYFQNEAQLEKSRLLSDRFSAERPKGSFSTLEIQRTEQGDSAMYLCASSWLGTGYYEQYFGPGTRLTVT.

The chain is built from TRBV9 and TRBJ1-5; D gene ambiguous. The germline gives CDR1 SGDLS, CDR2 YYNGEE. Trimming shortened V by 3 bases and J by 3 bases, and 16 bases separated the two germline ends. This CDR3 has 16 residues. This CDR3 reads CASSGYVDMYNQPQHF. CDR3 bases: TGTGCCAGCAGCGGTTACGTCGACATGTACAATCAGCCCCAGCATTTT.

The V call is TRBV10-3, the J call TRBJ2-7; D remains ambiguous. V lost 6 bases, J lost 0 bases, and 12 bases lay in between. Germline V CDR1 and CDR2: ENHRY, SYGVKD. The CDR3 loop spans 14 amino acids. CDR3 amino acids: CAIRIRTDSYEQYF. DNA of the CDR3: TGTGCCATCAGAATACGTACAGACTCCTACGAGCAGTACTTC.